Listed here is a single TCR beta chain. No antigen is known for it. The method was immunoSEQ multiplex PCR; TCRdb's version includes in-frame clones alone and lacks a portion of them. The sample lists 150,000 to 160,000 clones, more than 70% occurring once. The data were obtained in a study of cytomegalovirus exposure and HLA in healthy donors. Whole-study findings and limits: As confirmed in vitro, a few CMV-associated chains were specific for CMV antigens. In the 100 to 150 validation repertoires, just under 95% of cluster scores exceeded 0, per a later analysis. Reported performance of the classifier showed diagnosis of cytomegalovirus status with high specificity and sensitivity.

The donors were members of the roughly 120-subject validation cohort (separate from the roughly 660-subject first cohort). This CDR3 has 13 residues. Trimming took 4 bases from V and 4 from J, leaving 8 bases between them. Germline lookup yields CDR1 SGHTA and CDR2 FQGNSA. This TCR was recovered from a human donor in good health. Sample: PBMCs. This chain links TRBV7-2 with TRBJ1-5; D may be TRBD1 (6 bases). The CDR3 coding sequence is TGTGCCAGCAGCTACCAGGGGAATCAGCCCCAGCATTTT. Its translation is CASSYQGNQPQHF.